A selection of T cell receptor beta chains follows, all from one sample in a study of cytomegalovirus exposure and HLA in healthy donors. This table comes from immunoSEQ multiplex PCR, and its TCRdb copy is limited to in-frame clones, with some not included. Among roughly 220,000 clones listed, about nine tenths were seen once. Input material: PBMCs. These receptors originate from a woman between 18 and 29 years old in good health and CMV-seronegative. The CDR3 runs from the conserved cysteine through the conserved F or W. D genes are given only for firm matches. Clone size is shown for a subset of rows, as once, few, many or a class of expanded clone.

d_gene	j_gene	v_gene	abundance	CDR3nt	CDR3aa
TRBD2	TRBJ2-3	TRBV11-2	-	TGTGCCAGCAGCCACCGTGTGGGACTAGCGGCCCCAGATACGCAGTATTTT	CASSHRVGLAAPDTQYF
-	TRBJ2-1	TRBV7-7	-	TGTGCTAGCAGCCCTGACAGCCCCAATGAGCAGTTCTTC	CASSPDSPNEQFF
-	TRBJ2-7	TRBV30	-	TGTGCCCGCCATGGGGGGGGCACCACCTACGAGCAGTACTTC	CARHGGGTTYEQYF
-	TRBJ2-1	TRBV30	-	TGTGCCTGGAGTCCGAGGGCGGATGAGCAGTTCTTC	CAWSPRADEQFF
TRBD1	TRBJ1-2	TRBV14	-	TGTGCCAGCAGCCGGAACAGGGGCTCAGGCTACACCTTC	CASSRNRGSGYTF
TRBD1	TRBJ2-6	TRBV7-2	-	TGTGCCAGCACCACAGGGGGCTCTGGGGCCAACGTCCTGACTTTC	CASTTGGSGANVLTF
-	TRBJ2-2	TRBV11-2	few	TGTGCCAGCAGCACGGACAGAACAACCGCCGGGGAGCTGTTTTTT	CASSTDRTTAGELFF
-	TRBJ1-1	TRBV5-4	-	TGTGCCAGCAGCGAAATCTCCCGGGTGAACACTGAAGCTTTCTTT	CASSEISRVNTEAFF
-	TRBJ2-7	TRBV28	-	TGTGCCAGCAGTTTATCACCAGGGCTGGAGCAGTACTTC	CASSLSPGLEQYF
-	TRBJ1-2	TRBV27	-	TGTGCCAGCAGTTTAACAGGGAACTATGGCTACACCTTC	CASSLTGNYGYTF
-	TRBJ2-7	TRBV12-2	-	TGTGCAAGTCGCTTAGCCCCCGCTAGACACGAGCAGTACTTC	CASRLAPARHEQYF